This is a list of T cell receptor beta chains from one sample in a study of cytomegalovirus exposure and HLA in healthy donors. Clones were read by immunoSEQ multiplex PCR, and TCRdb kept only the in-frame ones, dropping some. The data hold under 200,000 clones, with 70% to 80% observed a single time. Sequenced material: PBMCs. These receptors originate from a woman in her forties or fifties in good health and CMV-seronegative. Each CDR3 is given without its conserved first and last residue.

v_call: TRBV6-5; cdr3_aa: ASSYPGGAQY
v_call: TRBV6-6; cdr3_aa: ASSRTSGNLFYEKY
v_call: TRBV7-9; cdr3_aa: ASRSRSGGSAKGETQY
v_call: TRBV19; cdr3_aa: ASSIVRGQSNYGYT
v_call: TRBV5-1; cdr3_aa: ASSSTGGYEQY
v_call: TRBV5-8; cdr3_aa: ASSLDLGEGYGYT
v_call: TRBV7-2; cdr3_aa: ASSPNRVLNTEAF
v_call: TRBV5-4; cdr3_aa: ASSQTSGKGEQY
v_call: TRBV28; cdr3_aa: ASSVTSGSHEQY
v_call: TRBV4-1; cdr3_aa: ASSQVGAGGYT
v_call: TRBV7-9; cdr3_aa: ASSLAGGGETQY
v_call: TRBV9; cdr3_aa: ASSVGSTSGSEDEQF
v_call: TRBV7-8; cdr3_aa: ASSQGLADSTDTQY
v_call: TRBV7-2; cdr3_aa: ASSFSGDRQPQH
v_call: TRBV5-6; cdr3_aa: ASSFWWQGLAKNIQY
v_call: TRBV25-1; cdr3_aa: ASSDRQGNTEAF
v_call: TRBV2; cdr3_aa: ASMNSATNEKLF
v_call: TRBV28; cdr3_aa: ASSLAGKGGTDTQY
v_call: TRBV6-1; cdr3_aa: ASSGTISTQY
v_call: TRBV5-4; cdr3_aa: ASSLGGIGGDTQY
v_call: TRBV18; cdr3_aa: ASSPGTATNYGYT
v_call: TRBV28; cdr3_aa: ASKGLGGAWYGYT
v_call: TRBV7-3; cdr3_aa: ASSFSSGTYNEQF
v_call: TRBV7-9; cdr3_aa: ASSSQDRSYEQY